The 27 T cell receptor beta chains reported below all come from one sample, sequenced in a study of blood T cell repertoires in COVID-19 (TCRdb year 2020). Library generation was performed with the immunoSEQ multiplex PCR assay. TCRdb stores this immuneACCESS table with in-frame sequences only. Part of the clones is absent; in the studies checked, under half of the shortfall reflects unresolved V genes, and no reason is known for the rest. In all, the sample holds more than 9,500 clones, and about four fifths of those were seen once. The ten largest make up under 5% of the sample. Source material: peripheral blood. These receptors were collected from a woman in her fifties or sixties with acute or convalescent COVID-19.

The chain has TRBV18 and TRBJ1-1; D is uncertain. The CDR3 extends over 17 amino acids. V was clipped by 2 bases and J by 8 bases, with 24 bases between them. Per the germline V gene, CDR1 is KGHSH and CDR2 is LQKENI. As DNA, the CDR3 is TGTGCCAGCTCACCAAATACCCCCGGGGTAGCAGCAGCCGAAGCTTTCTTT. This translates into CASSPNTPGVAAAEAFF.

J is TRBJ1-1 and V is TRBV6-5; D ambiguous. Deletions cut 4 bases from V and 1 base from J, with 10 bases between. The germline V gene encodes CDR1 MNHEY and CDR2 SVGAGI. There are 14 residues in the CDR3. The CDR3 nucleotides read TGTGCCAGCAGTTTTGAGGGAAAGAACACTGAAGCTTTCTTT. Its translation: CASSFEGKNTEAFF.

The gene calls are TRBV13 and TRBJ2-7, with no clear D. Trimming took off 0 bases at V and 3 bases at J, with 18 bases between the two ends. This CDR3 contains 17 residues. From germline, CDR1 is PRHDT and CDR2 FYEKMQ (reference sequence). CDR3 DNA: TGTGCCAGCAGCTTAGGCAATCTACGTGACTCACGCTACGAGCAGTACTTC. As protein: CASSLGNLRDSRYEQYF.

CDR3: CASKTRGEQFF. The CDR3 DNA reads as TGTGCCAGCAAAACGCGGGGTGAGCAGTTCTTC. This chain connects TRBV12-3 or TRBV12-4 to TRBJ2-1; D may be TRBD2 (6 bases). The CDR3 length is 11 residues. Trimming left V 7 bases short and J 9 bases short, with 10 bases between.

V usage is TRBV9 and J usage is TRBJ1-3; no definite D call. Germline loops: CDR1 SGDLS, CDR2 YYNGEE. The CDR3 totals 15 residues. V was cut by 0 bases and J by 2 bases, with 9 bases left in between. This CDR3 reads CASSVGGVTGNTIYF. For the CDR3, the DNA is TGTGCCAGCAGCGTAGGCGGGGTAACTGGAAACACCATATATTTT. Full variable domain (missing parts from reference TRBV9 and TRBJ1-3): DSGVTQTPKHLITATGQRVTLRCSPRSGDLSVYWYQQSLDQGLQFLIQYYNGEERAKGNILERFSAQQFPDLHSELNLSSLELGDSALYFCASSVGGVTGNTIYFGEGSWLTVV.

This clone was counted a few times. The V gene is TRBV14, the J gene TRBJ1-6; 8 nucleotides match TRBD1. J gave up 9 bases and V 6 bases, and 13 bases lay outside the gene matches. The CDR3 spans 16 residues. Germline CDR1 reads SGHDN; CDR2 reads FVKESK. The CDR3 region is CASRRGPGTGGSPLHF. As DNA, the CDR3 is TGTGCCAGCAGGCGGGGGCCCGGGACAGGAGGTTCACCCCTCCACTTT. The whole variable domain, remainder taken from reference TRBV14 and TRBJ1-6, is EAGVTQFPSHSVIEKGQTVTLRCDPISGHDNLYWYRRVMGKEIKFLLHFVKESKQDESGMPNNRFLAERTGGTYSTLKVQPAELEDSGVYFCASRRGPGTGGSPLHFGNGTRLTVT.

The CDR3 coding sequence is TGTGCCACGCAGATGGGACTTTATGGCTACACCTTC. Translated: CATQMGLYGYTF. The gene calls are TRBV10-3 and TRBJ1-2, with D tentatively TRBD1 (5 bases). This CDR3 has 12 residues. The germline V gene encodes CDR1 ENHRY and CDR2 SYGVKD. Deletions cut 10 bases from V and 5 bases from J, with 14 bases between.

This sequence joins TRBV10-3 and TRBJ1-1; unclear D gene. V was cut by 0 bases and J by 0 bases, with 5 bases left in between. From germline, CDR1 is ENHRY and CDR2 SYGVKD. The CDR3 loop spans 14 amino acids. The CDR3 region is CAISESGVNTEAFF. The DNA for the CDR3 is TGTGCCATCAGTGAGTCCGGGGTGAACACTGAAGCTTTCTTT.

V and J are TRBV7-9 and TRBJ1-2; 11 bases match TRBD1. The V gene end was trimmed by 5 bases and the J gene end by 7 bases; junction bases not matched to a gene: 3. This CDR3 region has 13 residues. The germline gives CDR1 SEHNR, CDR2 FQNEAQ (reference sequence). CDR3 nucleotides: TGTGCCAGCAGCGGGACAGGGGGTGGTGGCTACACCTTC. It codes for CASSGTGGGGYTF. The whole variable domain, filled in from reference TRBV7-9 and TRBJ1-2, reads DTGVSQNPRHKITKRGQNVTFRCDPISEHNRLYWYRQTLGQGPEFLTYFQNEAQLEKSRLLSDRFSAERPKGSFSTLEIQRTEQGDSAMYLCASSGTGGGGYTFGSGTRLTVV.

V gene TRBV5-6 combines with J gene TRBJ2-1; the match to TRBD2 covers 14 bases. Germline CDR1 is SGHDT and CDR2 is YYEEEE. V shed 3 bases and J 4 bases; nucleotides not matched to a gene: 6. CDR3 size: 17 residues. CDR3 amino acids: CASSSIRTSGGYNEQFF. The CDR3 DNA follows: TGTGCCAGCAGCTCCATTCGGACTAGCGGGGGGTACAATGAGCAGTTCTTC.

The rearrangement uses TRBV3-1 (or the pseudogene TRBV3-2) and TRBJ2-2; TRBD2 matches at 16 bases. CDR1 and CDR2 (germline): LGHDT, YNNKEL (reference sequence). J was trimmed by 6 bases and V by 4 bases; bases with no gene match: 8. This CDR3 is built from 18 residues. The CDR3 region is CASSPRGTSGGESGELFF. The CDR3 nucleotides read TGTGCCAGCAGCCCGAGAGGGACTAGCGGGGGGGAGTCCGGGGAGCTGTTTTTT.

This clone was picked up one time. V usage is TRBV9 and J usage is TRBJ1-1; tentatively, D is TRBD1 (5 bases). The germline V gene has CDR1 SGDLS and CDR2 YYNGEE. This CDR3 region has 13 residues. The V gene lost 0 bases and the J gene lost 4 bases, with 7 bases spanning the gap. The CDR3 bases are TGTGCCAGCAGCGTAGGCCAGGGCACTGAAGCTTTCTTT. Translation: CASSVGQGTEAFF.

The chain joins TRBV3-1 (or the pseudogene TRBV3-2) to TRBJ2-7; 7 nucleotides agree with TRBD1. Trimming took 4 bases from V and 1 from J; bases not matched to a gene: 4. This CDR3 has 14 amino acids. Germline V CDR1 and CDR2: LGHDT, YNNKEL (reference sequence). This CDR3 reads CASSLVGQSYEQYF. The CDR3 DNA follows: TGTGCCAGCAGCCTCGTGGGACAGTCCTACGAGCAGTACTTC.

The chain joins TRBV5-1 to TRBJ2-7; weak D call: TRBD1 (5 bases). There are 14 residues in the CDR3. The V end lost 3 bases, the J end lost 6 bases, and 16 bases lay between the germline ends. The germline V gene has CDR1 SGHRS and CDR2 YFSETQ. This CDR3 is CASSSGGRVPEQYF. The CDR3 DNA follows: TGCGCCAGCAGCTCCGGTGGCAGGGTCCCCGAGCAGTACTTC.

The chain recombines TRBV12-5 with TRBJ1-2, with D possibly TRBD1 on 6 matching bases. V lost 0 bases to trimming and J lost 4 bases, with 18 bases between them. The CDR3 length is 17 residues. In germline, CDR1 is LGHNT, CDR2 FRNRAP. CDR3 DNA: TGTGCTAGTGGTTTGGTCGCCGGGACATGGGTTGGCTATGGCTACACCTTC. It translates to CASGLVAGTWVGYGYTF.

The rearrangement joins TRBV18 to TRBJ1-2; D remains ambiguous. Germline CDR1 and CDR2: KGHSH and LQKENI. V was pared by 3 bases and J by 4 bases, with 12 bases between. The CDR3 length is 14 residues. Here the CDR3 reads CASSPEAGPYGYTF. The CDR3 DNA is TGTGCCAGCTCACCGGAGGCAGGCCCCTATGGCTACACCTTC. The full variable domain, rest sourced from reference TRBV18 and TRBJ1-2, is NAGVMQNPRHLVRRRGQEARLRCSPMKGHSHVYWYRQLPEEGLKFMVYLQKENIIDESGMPKERFSAEFPKEGPSILRIQQVVRGDSAAYFCASSPEAGPYGYTFGSGTRLTVV.

The DNA for the CDR3 is TGTGCCAGCAGCTTAACTAGCGGGATCACCGGGGAGCTGTTTTTT. Translation: CASSLTSGITGELFF. This chain uses TRBV7-9 with TRBJ2-2, with 10 bases lining up with TRBD2. This CDR3 region has 15 residues. After removal of 2 bases from V and 4 bases from J, the junction contained 1 base not matched to a gene. Germline V gene sequence: CDR1 SEHNR, CDR2 FQNEAQ (reference sequence). The variable domain in full, with the rest retrieved from reference TRBV7-9 and TRBJ2-2, is DTGVSQNPRHKITKRGQNVTFRCDPISEHNRLYWYRQTLGQGPEFLTYFQNEAQLEKSRLLSDRFSAERPKGSFSTLEIQRTEQGDSAMYLCASSLTSGITGELFFGEGSRLTVL.

V is TRBV4-1 and J is TRBJ1-6; D may be TRBD1 (6 bases). In germline, CDR1 is MGHRA, CDR2 YSYEKL. CDR3 size: 17 residues. The V end was cut by 8 bases, the J end by 6 bases, with 23 bases between. The CDR3 loop is CASSPTLVGTLNSPLHF. CDR3 nucleotides: TGCGCCAGCTCTCCGACGCTTGTCGGGACACTTAATTCACCCCTCCACTTT.

On this clone: At one boundary the junction diverges from the germline segment, which might be a read error. The chain uses TRBV12-3 or TRBV12-4 and TRBJ1-3; D not resolved. This CDR3 is 12 amino acids long. CDR3 bases: TGTGCCAGCAGTTTAGAATCCCGGACTGAGGCTTTT. Its protein is CASSLESRTEAF.

This chain links TRBV11-2 with TRBJ2-7; TRBD2 aligns across 11 bases. The CDR3 covers 18 residues. V gave up 2 bases and J gave up 1 base; unmatched junction bases: 10. Germline V gene data show CDR1 as SGHAT and CDR2 as FQNNGV. The CDR3 sequence: CASSLQGLAGGFSYEQYF. As DNA, the CDR3 is TGTGCCAGCAGCTTACAGGGGTTAGCGGGGGGGTTTTCCTACGAGCAGTACTTC.

This sequence joins TRBV5-4 and TRBJ1-1; TRBD1 agrees at 9 bases. The CDR3 covers 14 residues. The junction had 7 bases not matched to a gene; V was cut back by 4 bases and J by 6 bases. Germline values: CDR1 SGHNT, CDR2 YYREEE (reference sequence). The DNA of the CDR3 is TGTGCCAGCAGCGTGGGGGACAGGGTTTCTGAAGCTTTCTTT. This sequence encodes CASSVGDRVSEAFF.

The chain couples TRBV5-1 to TRBJ2-7, with 10 bases aligning to TRBD1. This CDR3 contains 15 residues. CDR1 is SGHRS, CDR2 YFSETQ, per germline. After removal of 3 bases from V and 0 bases from J, the junction contained 3 bases not matched to a gene. The chain's CDR3 is CASSWGQGSSYEQYF. CDR3 in DNA: TGCGCCAGCAGCTGGGGACAGGGGAGCTCCTACGAGCAGTACTTC.

The V gene is TRBV21-1, the J gene TRBJ2-2; TRBD1, as called in the table, went unchecked against the DNA. TRBV21-1 is an annotated pseudogene. This CDR3 has 14 residues. CDR3 protein: CASTQDRADGELFF. The CDR3 region has the DNA TGTGCCAGCACCCAAGACAGGGCGGACGGGGAGCTGTTTTTT.

The chain couples TRBV19 to TRBJ2-5; the match to TRBD1 covers 10 bases. V was pared by 6 bases and J by 3 bases, with 7 bases of the junction left unmatched. Germline V gene lookup returns CDR1 LNHDA and CDR2 SQIVND (reference sequence). This CDR3 is built from 15 residues. CDR3 protein: CASRTEGTGEETQYF. CDR3 in DNA: TGTGCCAGTAGGACCGAAGGGACAGGGGAAGAGACCCAGTACTTC. Full variable domain (rest looked up from reference TRBV19 and TRBJ2-5): DGGITQSPKYLFRKEGQNVTLSCEQNLNHDAMYWYRQDPGQGLRLIYYSQIVNDFQKGDIAEGYSVSREKKESFPLTVTSAQKNPTAFYLCASRTEGTGEETQYFGPGTRLLVL.

The gene calls are TRBV28 and TRBJ2-2; D possibly corresponds to TRBD1 (5 bases). Trimming left V 8 bases short and J 1 base short, with 17 bases between. Germline V gene data show CDR1 as MDHEN and CDR2 as SYDVKM. This CDR3 spans 16 amino acids. Here the CDR3 DNA reads TGTGCCAGCGAACCTCAGGGTTGGGGGAACACCGGGGAGCTGTTTTTT. Protein sequence: CASEPQGWGNTGELFF.

The chain uses TRBV11-2 and TRBJ2-7; 7 bases map to TRBD1. From germline, CDR1 is SGHAT and CDR2 FQNNGV. The CDR3 totals 17 residues. Trimming at V came to 3 bases and at J to 0 bases, leaving 11 bases not matched to a gene. CDR3 amino acids: CASSLRTGQSSSYEQYF. CDR3 DNA: TGTGCCAGCAGCTTGAGAACGGGACAGTCGAGCTCCTACGAGCAGTACTTC.

This chain links TRBV11-3 with TRBJ2-7; 7 bases line up with TRBD1. Trimming removed 5 bases from V and 3 bases from J; junction bases left unmatched: 10. Germline V gene sequence: CDR1 SGHNT, CDR2 YENEEA. This CDR3 is 15 amino acids long. CDR3 nucleotide sequence: TGTGCCAGCAGCCCTCGGACAGGACAAATCTACGAGCAGTACTTC. This sequence encodes CASSPRTGQIYEQYF.